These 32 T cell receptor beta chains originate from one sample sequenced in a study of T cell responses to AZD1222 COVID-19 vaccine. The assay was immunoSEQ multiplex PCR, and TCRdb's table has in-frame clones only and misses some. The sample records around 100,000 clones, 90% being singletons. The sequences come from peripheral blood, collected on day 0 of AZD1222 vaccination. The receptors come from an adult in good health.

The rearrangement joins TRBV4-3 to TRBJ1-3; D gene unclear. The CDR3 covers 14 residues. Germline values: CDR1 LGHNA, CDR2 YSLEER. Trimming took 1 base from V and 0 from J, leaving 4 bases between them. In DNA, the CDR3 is TGCGCCAGCAGCCAAGGTATCTCTGGAAACACCATATATTTT. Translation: CASSQGISGNTIYF.

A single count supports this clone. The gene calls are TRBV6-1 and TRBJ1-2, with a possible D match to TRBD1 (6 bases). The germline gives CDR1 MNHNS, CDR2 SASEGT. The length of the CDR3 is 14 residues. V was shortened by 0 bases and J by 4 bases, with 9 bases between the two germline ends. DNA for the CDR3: TGTGCCAGCAGTGAAGCAGGGGACACCTATGGCTACACCTTC. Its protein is CASSEAGDTYGYTF.

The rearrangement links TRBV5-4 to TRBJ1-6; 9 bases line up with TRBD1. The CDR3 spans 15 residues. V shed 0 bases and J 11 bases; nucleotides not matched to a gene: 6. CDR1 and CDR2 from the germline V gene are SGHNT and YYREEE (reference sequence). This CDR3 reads CASSLDDRGFTPLHF. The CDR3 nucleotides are TGTGCCAGCAGCTTGGACGACAGGGGGTTTACACCCCTCCACTTT.

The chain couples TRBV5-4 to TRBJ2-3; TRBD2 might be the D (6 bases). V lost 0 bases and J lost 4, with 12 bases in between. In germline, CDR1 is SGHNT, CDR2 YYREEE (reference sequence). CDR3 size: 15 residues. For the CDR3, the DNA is TGTGCCAGCAGCTTGGCCCATAGCGGTCCAGATACGCAGTATTTT. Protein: CASSLAHSGPDTQYF.

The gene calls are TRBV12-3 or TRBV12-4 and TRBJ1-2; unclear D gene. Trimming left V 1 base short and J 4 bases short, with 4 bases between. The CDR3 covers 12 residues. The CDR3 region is CASSLGAYGYTF. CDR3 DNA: TGTGCCAGCAGTTTAGGGGCCTATGGCTACACCTTC.

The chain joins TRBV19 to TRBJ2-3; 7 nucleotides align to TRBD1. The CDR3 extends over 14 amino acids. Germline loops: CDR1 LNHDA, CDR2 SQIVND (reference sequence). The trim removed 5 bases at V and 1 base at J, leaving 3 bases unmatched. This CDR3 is CASSFGQGTDTQYF. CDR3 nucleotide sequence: TGTGCCAGTAGTTTTGGACAGGGCACAGATACGCAGTATTTT. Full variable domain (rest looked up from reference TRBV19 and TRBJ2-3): DGGITQSPKYLFRKEGQNVTLSCEQNLNHDAMYWYRQDPGQGLRLIYYSQIVNDFQKGDIAEGYSVSREKKESFPLTVTSAQKNPTAFYLCASSFGQGTDTQYFGPGTRLTVL.

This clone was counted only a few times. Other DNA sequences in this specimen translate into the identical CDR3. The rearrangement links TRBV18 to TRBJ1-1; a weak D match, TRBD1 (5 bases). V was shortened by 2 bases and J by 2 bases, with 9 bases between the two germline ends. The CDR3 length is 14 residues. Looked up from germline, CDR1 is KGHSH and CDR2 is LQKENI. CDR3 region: CASSPSGTNTEAFF. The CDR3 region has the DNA TGTGCCAGCTCACCATCTGGGACTAACACTGAAGCTTTCTTT.

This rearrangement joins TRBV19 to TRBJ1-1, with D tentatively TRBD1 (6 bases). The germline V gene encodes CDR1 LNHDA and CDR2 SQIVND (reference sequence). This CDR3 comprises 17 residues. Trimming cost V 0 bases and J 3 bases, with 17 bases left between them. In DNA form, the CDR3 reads TGTGCCAGTAGTATAGATCAAGGACAGTGGGGAGACACTGAAGCTTTCTTT. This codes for CASSIDQGQWGDTEAFF.

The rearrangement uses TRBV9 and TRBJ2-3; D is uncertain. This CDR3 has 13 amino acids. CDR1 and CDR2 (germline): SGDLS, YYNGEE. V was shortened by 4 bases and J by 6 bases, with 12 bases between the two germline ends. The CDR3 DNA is TGTGCCAGCAGCCCAGCCTCCACGGATACGCAGTATTTT. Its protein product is CASSPASTDTQYF.

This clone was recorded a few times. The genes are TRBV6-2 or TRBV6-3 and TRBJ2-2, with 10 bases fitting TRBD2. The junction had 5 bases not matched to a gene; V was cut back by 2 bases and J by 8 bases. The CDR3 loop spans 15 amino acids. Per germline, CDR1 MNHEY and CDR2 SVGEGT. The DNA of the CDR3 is TGTGCCAGCAGTTACAGCGGGGGGGCCGGTGGGGAGCTGTTTTTT. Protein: CASSYSGGAGGELFF.

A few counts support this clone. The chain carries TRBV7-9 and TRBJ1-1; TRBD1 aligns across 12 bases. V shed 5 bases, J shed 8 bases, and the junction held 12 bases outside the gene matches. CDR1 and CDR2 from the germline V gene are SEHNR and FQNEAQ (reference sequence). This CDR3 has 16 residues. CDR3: CASSRTRDRGRGEAFF. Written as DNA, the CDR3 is TGTGCCAGCAGCCGAACCCGGGACAGGGGGCGAGGGGAAGCTTTCTTT.

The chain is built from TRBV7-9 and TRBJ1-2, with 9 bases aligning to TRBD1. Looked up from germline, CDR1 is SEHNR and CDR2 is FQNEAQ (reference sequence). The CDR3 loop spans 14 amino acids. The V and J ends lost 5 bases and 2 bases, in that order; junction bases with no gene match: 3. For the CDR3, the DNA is TGTGCCAGCAGCACGACAGGGGGAAACTATGGCTACACCTTC. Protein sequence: CASSTTGGNYGYTF.

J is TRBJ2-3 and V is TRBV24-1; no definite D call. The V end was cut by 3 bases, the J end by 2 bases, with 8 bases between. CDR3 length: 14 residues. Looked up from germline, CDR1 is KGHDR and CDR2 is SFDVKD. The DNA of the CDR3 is TGTGCCACCAGTGATGGGCTGCACACAGATACGCAGTATTTT. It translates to CATSDGLHTDTQYF.

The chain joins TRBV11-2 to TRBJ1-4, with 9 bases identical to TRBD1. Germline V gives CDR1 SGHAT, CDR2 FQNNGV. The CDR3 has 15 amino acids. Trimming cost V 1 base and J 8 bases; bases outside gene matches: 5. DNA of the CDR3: TGTGCCAGCAGCTTAGCACAGGGGGCGGGGGAAAAACTGTTTTTT. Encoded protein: CASSLAQGAGEKLFF. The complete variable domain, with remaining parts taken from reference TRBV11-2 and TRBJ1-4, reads EAGVAQSPRYKIIEKRQSVAFWCNPISGHATLYWYQQILGQGPKLLIQFQNNGVVDDSQLPKDRFSAERLKGVDSTLKIQPAKLEDSAVYLCASSLAQGAGEKLFFGSGTQLSVL.

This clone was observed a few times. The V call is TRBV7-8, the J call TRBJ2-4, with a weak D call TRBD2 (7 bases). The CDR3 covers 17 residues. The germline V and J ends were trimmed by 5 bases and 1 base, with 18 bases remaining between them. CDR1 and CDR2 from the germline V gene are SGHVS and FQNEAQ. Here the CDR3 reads CASSVKGGARAKNIQYF. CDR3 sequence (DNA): TGTGCCAGCAGCGTCAAAGGGGGGGCGCGGGCCAAAAACATTCAGTACTTC. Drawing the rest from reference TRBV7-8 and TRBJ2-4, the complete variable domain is GAGVSQSPRYKVAKRGQDVALRCDPISGHVSLFWYQQALGQGPEFLTYFQNEAQLDKSGLPSDRFFAERPEGSVSTLKIQRTQQEDSAVYLCASSVKGGARAKNIQYFGAGTRLSVL.

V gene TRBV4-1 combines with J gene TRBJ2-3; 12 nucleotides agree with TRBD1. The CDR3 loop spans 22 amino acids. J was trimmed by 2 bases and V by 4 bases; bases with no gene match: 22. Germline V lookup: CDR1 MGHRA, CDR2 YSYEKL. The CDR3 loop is CASSRYIRDRGLPSSYTDTQYF. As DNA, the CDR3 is TGCGCCAGCAGCCGATATATCCGGGACAGGGGGCTTCCCTCTTCTTACACAGATACGCAGTATTTT.

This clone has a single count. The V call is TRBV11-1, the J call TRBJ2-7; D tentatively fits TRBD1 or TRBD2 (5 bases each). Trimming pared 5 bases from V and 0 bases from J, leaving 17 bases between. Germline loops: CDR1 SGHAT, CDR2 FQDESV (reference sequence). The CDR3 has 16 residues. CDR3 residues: CASSHIYRDVSYEQYF. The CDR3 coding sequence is TGTGCCAGCAGCCATATATACCGGGACGTCTCCTACGAGCAGTACTTC.

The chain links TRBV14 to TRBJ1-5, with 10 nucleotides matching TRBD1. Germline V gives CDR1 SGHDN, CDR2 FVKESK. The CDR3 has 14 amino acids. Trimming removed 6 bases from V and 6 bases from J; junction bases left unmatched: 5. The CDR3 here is CASSRGTGVQPQHF. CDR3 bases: TGTGCCAGCAGTCGCGGGACAGGGGTTCAGCCCCAGCATTTT.

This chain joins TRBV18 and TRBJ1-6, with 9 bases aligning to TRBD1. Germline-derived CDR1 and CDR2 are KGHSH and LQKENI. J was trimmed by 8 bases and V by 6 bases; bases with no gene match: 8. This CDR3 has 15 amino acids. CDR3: CASSVTGGEDSPLHF. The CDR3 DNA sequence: TGTGCCAGCTCGGTCACAGGGGGCGAGGATTCACCCCTCCACTTT.

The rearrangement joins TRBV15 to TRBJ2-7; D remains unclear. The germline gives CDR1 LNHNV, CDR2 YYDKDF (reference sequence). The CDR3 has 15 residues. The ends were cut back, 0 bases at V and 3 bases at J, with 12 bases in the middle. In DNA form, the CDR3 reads TGTGCCACCAGCAGAGAGGCCTTTGGGAACTACGAGCAGTACTTC. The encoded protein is CATSREAFGNYEQYF.

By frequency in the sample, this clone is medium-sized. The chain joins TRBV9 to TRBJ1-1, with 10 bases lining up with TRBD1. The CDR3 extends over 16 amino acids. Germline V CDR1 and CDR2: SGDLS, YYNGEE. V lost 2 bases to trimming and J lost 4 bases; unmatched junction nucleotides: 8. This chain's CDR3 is CASSVRRDRGGTEAFF. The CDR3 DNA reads TGTGCCAGCAGCGTGAGAAGGGACAGGGGAGGCACTGAAGCTTTCTTT.

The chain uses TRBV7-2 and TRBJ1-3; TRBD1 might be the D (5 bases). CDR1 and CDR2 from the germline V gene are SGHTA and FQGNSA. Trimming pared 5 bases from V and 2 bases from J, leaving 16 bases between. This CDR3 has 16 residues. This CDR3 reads CASSQSQVVAGNTIYF. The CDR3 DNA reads TGTGCCAGCAGCCAGTCACAGGTGGTAGCTGGAAACACCATATATTTT.

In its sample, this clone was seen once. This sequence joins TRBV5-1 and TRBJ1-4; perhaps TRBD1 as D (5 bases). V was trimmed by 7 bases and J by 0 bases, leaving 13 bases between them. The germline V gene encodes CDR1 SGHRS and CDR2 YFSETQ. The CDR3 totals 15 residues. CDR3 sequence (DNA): TGCGCCAGCGCTCCCGGGGGTGCAACTAATGAAAAACTGTTTTTT. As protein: CASAPGGATNEKLFF.

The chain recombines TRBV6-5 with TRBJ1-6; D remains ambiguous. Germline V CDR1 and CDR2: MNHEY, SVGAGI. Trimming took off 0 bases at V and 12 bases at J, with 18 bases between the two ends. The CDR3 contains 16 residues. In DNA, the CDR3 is TGTGCCAGCAGTTACTCCGCGGGTGGTGATGGTTTACCCCTCCACTTT. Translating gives CASSYSAGGDGLPLHF.

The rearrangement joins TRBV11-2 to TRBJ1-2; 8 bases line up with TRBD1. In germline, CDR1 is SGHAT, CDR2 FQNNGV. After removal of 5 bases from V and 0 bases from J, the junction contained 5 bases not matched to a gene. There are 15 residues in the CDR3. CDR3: CASSPWTGPNYGYTF. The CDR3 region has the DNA TGTGCCAGCAGCCCATGGACAGGGCCTAACTATGGCTACACCTTC.

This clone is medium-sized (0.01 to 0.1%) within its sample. The CDR3 spells CASSPWTGSVTEAFF. CDR3 DNA: TGTGCCAGCAGCCCCTGGACAGGGTCTGTCACTGAAGCTTTCTTT. The rearrangement joins TRBV7-8 to TRBJ1-1; 8 bases fit TRBD1. CDR1 SGHVS and CDR2 FQNEAQ come from the germline V gene. CDR3 size: 15 residues. The J segment lost 4 bases and the V segment lost 5 bases, leaving 9 bases of the junction unmatched.

Here the CDR3 reads CASGLLAGGLNEQFF. CDR3 in DNA: TGCGCCAGCGGATTACTAGCGGGGGGGCTGAATGAGCAGTTCTTC. J is TRBJ2-1 and V is TRBV5-1; the match to TRBD2 covers 13 bases. The CDR3 totals 15 residues. Germline CDR1 SGHRS, CDR2 YFSETQ. J was trimmed by 7 bases and V by 7 bases; bases with no gene match: 8. Together with reference TRBV5-1 and TRBJ2-1, the CDR3 gives the full variable domain: KAGVTQTPRYLIKTRGQQVTLSCSPISGHRSVSWYQQTPGQGLQFLFEYFSETQRNKGNFPGRFSGRQFSNSRSEMNVSTLELGDSALYLCASGLLAGGLNEQFFGPGTRLTVL.

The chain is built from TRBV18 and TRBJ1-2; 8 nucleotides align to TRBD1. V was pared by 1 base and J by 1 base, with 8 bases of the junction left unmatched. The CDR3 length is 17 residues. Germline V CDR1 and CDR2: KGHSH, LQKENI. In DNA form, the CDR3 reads TGTGCCAGCTCACCACAAGGGACAGGAACCGATAACTATGGCTACACCTTC. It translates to CASSPQGTGTDNYGYTF.

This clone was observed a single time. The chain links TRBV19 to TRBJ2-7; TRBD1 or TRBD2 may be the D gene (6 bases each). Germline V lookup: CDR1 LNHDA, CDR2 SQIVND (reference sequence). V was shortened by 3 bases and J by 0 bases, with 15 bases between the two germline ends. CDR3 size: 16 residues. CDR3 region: CASSITGATLSYEQYF. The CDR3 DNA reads TGTGCCAGTAGTATTACGGGGGCCACACTCTCCTACGAGCAGTACTTC.

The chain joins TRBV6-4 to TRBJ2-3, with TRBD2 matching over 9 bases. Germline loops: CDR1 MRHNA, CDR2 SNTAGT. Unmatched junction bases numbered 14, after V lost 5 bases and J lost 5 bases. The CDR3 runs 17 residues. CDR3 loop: CASSPFSGSGGRDTQYF. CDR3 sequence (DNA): TGTGCCAGCAGTCCATTCTCCGGAAGCGGGGGGCGAGATACGCAGTATTTT.

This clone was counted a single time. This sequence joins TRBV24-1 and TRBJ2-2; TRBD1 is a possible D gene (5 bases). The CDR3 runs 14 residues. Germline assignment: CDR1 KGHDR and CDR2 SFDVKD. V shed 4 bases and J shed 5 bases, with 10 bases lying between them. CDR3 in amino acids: CATSEARDTGELFF. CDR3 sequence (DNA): TGTGCCACCAGTGAGGCCAGGGATACCGGGGAGCTGTTTTTT.

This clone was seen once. CDR3 sequence (DNA): TGTGCCAGCTCACCGAGGTTTCCGGTGGATGGCTACACCTTC. Its translation: CASSPRFPVDGYTF. This sequence joins TRBV18 and TRBJ1-2; no clear D gene. The CDR3 spans 14 residues. Trimming stripped 3 bases from V and 6 bases from J, with 14 bases between. Germline CDR1 KGHSH, CDR2 LQKENI.